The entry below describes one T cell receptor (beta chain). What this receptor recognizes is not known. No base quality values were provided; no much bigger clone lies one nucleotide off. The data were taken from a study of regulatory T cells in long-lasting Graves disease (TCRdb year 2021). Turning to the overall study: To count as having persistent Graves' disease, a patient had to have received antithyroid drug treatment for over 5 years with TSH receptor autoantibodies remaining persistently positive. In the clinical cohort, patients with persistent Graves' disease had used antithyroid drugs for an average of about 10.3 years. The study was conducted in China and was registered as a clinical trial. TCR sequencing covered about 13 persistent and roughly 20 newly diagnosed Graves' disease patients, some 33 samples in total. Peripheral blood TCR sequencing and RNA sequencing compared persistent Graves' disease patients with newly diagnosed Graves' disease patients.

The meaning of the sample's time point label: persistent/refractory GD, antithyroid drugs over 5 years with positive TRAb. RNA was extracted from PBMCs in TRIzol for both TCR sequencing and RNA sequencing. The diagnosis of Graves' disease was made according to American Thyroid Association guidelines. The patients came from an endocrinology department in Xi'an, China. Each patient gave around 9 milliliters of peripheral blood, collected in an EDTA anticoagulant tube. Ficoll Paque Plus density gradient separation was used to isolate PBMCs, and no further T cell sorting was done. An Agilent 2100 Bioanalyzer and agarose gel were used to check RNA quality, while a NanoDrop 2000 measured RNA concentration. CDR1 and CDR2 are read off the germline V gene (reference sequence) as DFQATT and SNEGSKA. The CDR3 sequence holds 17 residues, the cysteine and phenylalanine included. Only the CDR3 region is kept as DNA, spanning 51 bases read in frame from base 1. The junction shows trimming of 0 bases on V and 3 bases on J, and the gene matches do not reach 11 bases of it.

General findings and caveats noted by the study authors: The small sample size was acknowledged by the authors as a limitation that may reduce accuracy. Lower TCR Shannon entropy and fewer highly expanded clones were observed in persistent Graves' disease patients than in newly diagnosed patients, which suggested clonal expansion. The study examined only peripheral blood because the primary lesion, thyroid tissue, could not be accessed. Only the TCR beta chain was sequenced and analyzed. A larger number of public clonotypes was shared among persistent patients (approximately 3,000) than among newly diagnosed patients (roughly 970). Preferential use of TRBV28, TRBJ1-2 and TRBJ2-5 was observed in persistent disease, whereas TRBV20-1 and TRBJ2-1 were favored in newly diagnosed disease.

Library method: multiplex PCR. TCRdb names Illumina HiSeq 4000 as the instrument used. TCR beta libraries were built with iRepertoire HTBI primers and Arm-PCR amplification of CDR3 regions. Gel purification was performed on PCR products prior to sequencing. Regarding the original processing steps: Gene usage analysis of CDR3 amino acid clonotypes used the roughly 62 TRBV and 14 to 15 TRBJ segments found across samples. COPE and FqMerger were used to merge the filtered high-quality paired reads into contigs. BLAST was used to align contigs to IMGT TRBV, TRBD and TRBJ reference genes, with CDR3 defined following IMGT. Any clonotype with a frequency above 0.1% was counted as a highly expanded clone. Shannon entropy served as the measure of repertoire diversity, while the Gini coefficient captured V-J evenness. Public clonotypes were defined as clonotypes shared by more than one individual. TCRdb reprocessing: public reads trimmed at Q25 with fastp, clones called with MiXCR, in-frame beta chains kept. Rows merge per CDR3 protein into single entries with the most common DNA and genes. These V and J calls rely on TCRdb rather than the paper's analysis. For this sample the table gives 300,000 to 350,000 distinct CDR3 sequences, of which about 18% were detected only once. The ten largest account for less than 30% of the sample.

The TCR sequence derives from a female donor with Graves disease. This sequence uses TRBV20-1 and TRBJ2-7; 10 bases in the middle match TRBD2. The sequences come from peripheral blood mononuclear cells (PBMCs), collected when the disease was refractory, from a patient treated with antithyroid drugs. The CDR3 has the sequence CSARDRSASGSFYEQYF. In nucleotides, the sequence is TGCAGTGCTAGAGATCGGAGCGCTAGCGGGAGTTTCTACGAGCAGTACTTC.